Sequencing of this T cell receptor beta chain was carried out in a study of T cells in localized non-small cell lung cancer. Measured with immunoSEQ multiplex PCR; TCRdb has only the in-frame clones, and not every one. The repertoire holds 30,000 or so clones, with over 75% as singletons. Trimming removed 2 bases at V and 0 bases at J, with 13 bases between. The CDR3 extends over 16 amino acids. CDR1 is SGHRS, CDR2 YFSETQ, per germline. The J gene is TRBJ2-3, the V gene TRBV5-1; D is possibly TRBD2 (7 bases). Sequencing used peripheral blood mononuclear cells, obtained before any cancer treatment. This TCR was sampled from a woman between 35 and 75 years old with stage III lung adenocarcinoma. CDR3 nucleotides: TGCGCCAGCAGCTTTGAAAGGGGGGGTAGCACAGATACGCAGTATTTT. Encoded protein: CASSFERGGSTDTQYF. The full variable domain, its missing parts supplied by reference TRBV5-1 and TRBJ2-3, is KAGVTQTPRYLIKTRGQQVTLSCSPISGHRSVSWYQQTPGQGLQFLFEYFSETQRNKGNFPGRFSGRQFSNSRSEMNVSTLELGDSALYLCASSFERGGSTDTQYFGPGTRLTVL.